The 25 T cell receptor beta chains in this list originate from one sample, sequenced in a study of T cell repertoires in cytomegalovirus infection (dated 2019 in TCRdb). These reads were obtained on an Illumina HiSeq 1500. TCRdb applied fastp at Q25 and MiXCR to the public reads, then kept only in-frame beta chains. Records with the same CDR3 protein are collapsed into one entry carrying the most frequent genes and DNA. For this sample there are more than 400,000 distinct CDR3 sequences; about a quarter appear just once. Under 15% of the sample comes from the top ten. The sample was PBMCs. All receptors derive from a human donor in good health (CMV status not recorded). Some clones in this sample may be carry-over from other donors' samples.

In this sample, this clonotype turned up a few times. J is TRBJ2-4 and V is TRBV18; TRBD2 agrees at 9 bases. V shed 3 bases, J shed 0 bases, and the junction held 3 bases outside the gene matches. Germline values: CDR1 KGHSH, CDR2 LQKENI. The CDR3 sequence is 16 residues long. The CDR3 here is CASSPELAGAKNIQYF. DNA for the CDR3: TGTGCCAGCTCACCGGAACTAGCGGGAGCCAAAAACATTCAGTACTTC.

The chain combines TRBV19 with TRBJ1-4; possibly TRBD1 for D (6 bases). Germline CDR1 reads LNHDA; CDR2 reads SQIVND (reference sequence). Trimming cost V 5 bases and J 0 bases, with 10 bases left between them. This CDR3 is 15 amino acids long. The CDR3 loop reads CASSWGHATNEKLFF. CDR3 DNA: TGTGCCAGTAGTTGGGGGCATGCAACTAATGAAAAACTGTTTTTT.

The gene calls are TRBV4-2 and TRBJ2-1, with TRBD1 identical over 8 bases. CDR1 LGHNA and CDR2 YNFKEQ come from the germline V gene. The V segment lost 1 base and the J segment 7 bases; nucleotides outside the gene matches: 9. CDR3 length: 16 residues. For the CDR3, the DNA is TGTGCCAGCAGCCAAGTGGCGGACAGGGTTGATAATGAGCAGTTCTTC. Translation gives CASSQVADRVDNEQFF.

CDR3 sequence: CASGSLGQGGNQPQHF. The CDR3 DNA follows: TGTGCCAGCGGCTCCCTCGGACAGGGTGGTAATCAGCCCCAGCATTTT. The V gene is TRBV7-6, the J gene TRBJ1-5; 8 positions match TRBD1. J lost 4 bases, V lost 8 bases, and 13 bases had no gene match. The CDR3 sequence is 16 residues long. Germline values: CDR1 SGHVS, CDR2 FNYEAQ.

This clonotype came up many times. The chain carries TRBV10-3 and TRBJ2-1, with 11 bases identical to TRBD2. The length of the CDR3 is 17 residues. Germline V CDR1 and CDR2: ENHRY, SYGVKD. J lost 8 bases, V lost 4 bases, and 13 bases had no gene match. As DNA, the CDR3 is TGTGCCATCAGTGGAAGACCCTCTAGCGGGAGGACCCATGAGCAGTTCTTC. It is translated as CAISGRPSSGRTHEQFF.

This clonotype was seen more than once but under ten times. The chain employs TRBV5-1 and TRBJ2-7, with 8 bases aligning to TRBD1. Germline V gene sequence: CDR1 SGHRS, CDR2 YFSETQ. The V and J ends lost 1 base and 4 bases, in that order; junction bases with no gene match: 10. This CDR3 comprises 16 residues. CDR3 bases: TGCGCCAGCAGCTTGCCATCCGGCAGGGGGCTATACGAGCAGTACTTC. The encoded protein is CASSLPSGRGLYEQYF.

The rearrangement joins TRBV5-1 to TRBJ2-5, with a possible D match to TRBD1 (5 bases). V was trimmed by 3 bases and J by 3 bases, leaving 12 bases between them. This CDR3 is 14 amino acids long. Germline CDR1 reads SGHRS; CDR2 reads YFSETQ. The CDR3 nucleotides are TGCGCCAGCAGCTACGGACAATTGGAAGAGACCCAGTACTTC. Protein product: CASSYGQLEETQYF.

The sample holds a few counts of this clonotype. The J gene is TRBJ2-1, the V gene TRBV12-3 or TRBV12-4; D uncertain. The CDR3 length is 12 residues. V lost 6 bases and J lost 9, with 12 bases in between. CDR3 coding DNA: TGTGCCAGCAGACAAGGCTGGCGTGAGCAGTTCTTC. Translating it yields CASRQGWREQFF.

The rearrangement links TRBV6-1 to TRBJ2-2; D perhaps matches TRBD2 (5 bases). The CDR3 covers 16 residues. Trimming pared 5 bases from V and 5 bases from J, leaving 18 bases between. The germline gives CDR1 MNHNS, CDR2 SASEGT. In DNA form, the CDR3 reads TGTGCCAGCAGTTACGGGGTGCCAACAAGAACCGGGGAGCTGTTTTTT. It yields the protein CASSYGVPTRTGELFF.

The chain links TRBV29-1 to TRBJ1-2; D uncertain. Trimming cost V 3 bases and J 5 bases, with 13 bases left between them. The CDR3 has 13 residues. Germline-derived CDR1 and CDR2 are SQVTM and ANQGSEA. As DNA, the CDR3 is TGCAGCGTTGAGACGGTTCTGGGGTATGGCTACACCTTC. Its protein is CSVETVLGYGYTF. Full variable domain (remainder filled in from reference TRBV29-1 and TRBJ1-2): SAVISQKPSRDICQRGTSLTIQCQVDSQVTMMFWYRQQPGQSLTLIATANQGSEATYESGFVIDKFPISRPNLTFSTLTVSNMSPEDSSIYLCSVETVLGYGYTFGSGTRLTVV.

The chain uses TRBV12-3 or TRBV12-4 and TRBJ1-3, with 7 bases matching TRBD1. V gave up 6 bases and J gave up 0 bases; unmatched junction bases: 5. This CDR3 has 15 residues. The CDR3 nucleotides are TGTGCCAGCAGACAGGGGATGAACTCTGGAAACACCATATATTTT. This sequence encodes CASRQGMNSGNTIYF.

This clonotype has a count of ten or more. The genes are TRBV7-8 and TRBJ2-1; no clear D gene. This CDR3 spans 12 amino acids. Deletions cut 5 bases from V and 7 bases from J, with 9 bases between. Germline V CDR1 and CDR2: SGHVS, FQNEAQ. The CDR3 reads CASSPLGNEQFF. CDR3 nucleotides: TGTGCCAGCAGCCCCTTAGGTAATGAGCAGTTCTTC.

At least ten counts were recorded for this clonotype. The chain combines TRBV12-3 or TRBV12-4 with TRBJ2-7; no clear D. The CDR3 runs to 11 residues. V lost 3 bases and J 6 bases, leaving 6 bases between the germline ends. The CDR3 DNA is TGTGCCAGCAGTTTCCGAGGCGAGCAGTACTTC. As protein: CASSFRGEQYF.

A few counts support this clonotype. DNA of the CDR3: TGTGCCAGCAGTTTAGGGGGGATGAATAGCAATCAGCCCCAGCATTTT. Protein: CASSLGGMNSNQPQHF. The chain links TRBV28 to TRBJ1-5, with TRBD1 as a possible D gene (5 bases). Per germline, CDR1 MDHEN and CDR2 SYDVKM. The length of the CDR3 is 16 residues. V gave up 2 bases and J gave up 0 bases, with 11 bases separating them.

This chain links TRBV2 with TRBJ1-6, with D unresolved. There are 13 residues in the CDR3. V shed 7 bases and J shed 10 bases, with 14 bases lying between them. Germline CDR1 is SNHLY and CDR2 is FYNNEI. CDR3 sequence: CASTREGESPLHF. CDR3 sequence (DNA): TGTGCCAGCACGAGAGAGGGAGAGTCACCCCTCCACTTT.

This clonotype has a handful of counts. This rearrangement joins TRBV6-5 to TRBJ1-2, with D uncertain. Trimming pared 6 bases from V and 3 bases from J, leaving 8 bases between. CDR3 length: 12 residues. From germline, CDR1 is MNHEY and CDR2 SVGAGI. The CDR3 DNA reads TGTGCCAGCAGACTCAGTGACTATGGCTACACCTTC. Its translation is CASRLSDYGYTF.

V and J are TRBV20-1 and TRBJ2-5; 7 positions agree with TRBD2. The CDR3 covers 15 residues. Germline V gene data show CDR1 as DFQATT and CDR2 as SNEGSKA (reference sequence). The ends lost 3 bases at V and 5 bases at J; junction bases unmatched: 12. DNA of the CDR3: TGCAGTGCTAGCGGGGTGGGGGGGGAACGGGAGACCCAGTACTTC. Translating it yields CSASGVGGERETQYF.

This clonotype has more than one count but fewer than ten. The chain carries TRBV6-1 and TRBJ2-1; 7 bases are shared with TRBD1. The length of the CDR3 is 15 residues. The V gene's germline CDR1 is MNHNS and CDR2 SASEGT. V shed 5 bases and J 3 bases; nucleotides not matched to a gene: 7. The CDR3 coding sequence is TGTGCCAGCAGTAGACAGGGCGGAATCTACAATGAGCAGTTCTTC. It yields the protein CASSRQGGIYNEQFF.

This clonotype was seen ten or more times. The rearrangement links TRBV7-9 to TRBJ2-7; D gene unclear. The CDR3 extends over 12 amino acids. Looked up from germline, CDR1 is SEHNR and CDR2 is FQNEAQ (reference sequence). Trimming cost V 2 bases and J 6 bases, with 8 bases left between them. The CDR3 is CASSLRVGEQYV. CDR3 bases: TGTGCCAGCAGCTTAAGGGTCGGCGAGCAGTACGTC.

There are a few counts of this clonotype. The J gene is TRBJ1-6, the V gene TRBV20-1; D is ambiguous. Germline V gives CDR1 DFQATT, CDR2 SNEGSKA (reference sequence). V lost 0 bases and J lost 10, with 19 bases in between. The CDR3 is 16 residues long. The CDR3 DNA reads TGCAGTGCTAGAGAGGATCGAGCCGGGCCCCGCTCACCCCTCCACTTT. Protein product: CSAREDRAGPRSPLHF.

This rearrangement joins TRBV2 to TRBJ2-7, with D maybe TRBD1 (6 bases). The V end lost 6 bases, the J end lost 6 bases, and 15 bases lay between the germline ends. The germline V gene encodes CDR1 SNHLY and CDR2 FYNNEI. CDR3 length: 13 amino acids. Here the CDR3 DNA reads TGTGCCAGCAGGCCAACAGGGCTCAGCGAGCAGTACTTC. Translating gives CASRPTGLSEQYF.

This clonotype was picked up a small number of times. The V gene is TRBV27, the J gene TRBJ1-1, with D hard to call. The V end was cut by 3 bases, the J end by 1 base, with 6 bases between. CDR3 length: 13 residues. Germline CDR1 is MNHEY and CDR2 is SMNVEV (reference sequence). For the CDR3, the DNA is TGTGCCAGCAGTTTCTCACCGAACACTGAAGCTTTCTTT. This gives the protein CASSFSPNTEAFF.

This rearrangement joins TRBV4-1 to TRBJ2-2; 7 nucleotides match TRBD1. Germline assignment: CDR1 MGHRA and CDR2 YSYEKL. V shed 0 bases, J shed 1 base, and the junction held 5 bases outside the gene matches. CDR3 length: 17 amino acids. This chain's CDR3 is CASSQDKGAKNTGELFF. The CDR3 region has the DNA TGCGCCAGCAGCCAAGACAAGGGGGCCAAGAACACCGGGGAGCTGTTTTTT.

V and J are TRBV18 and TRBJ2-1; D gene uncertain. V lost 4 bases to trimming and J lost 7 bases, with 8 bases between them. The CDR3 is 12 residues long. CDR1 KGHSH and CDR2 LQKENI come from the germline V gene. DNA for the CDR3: TGTGCCAGCTCACACCTTTCTAATGAGCAGTTCTTC. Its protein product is CASSHLSNEQFF.

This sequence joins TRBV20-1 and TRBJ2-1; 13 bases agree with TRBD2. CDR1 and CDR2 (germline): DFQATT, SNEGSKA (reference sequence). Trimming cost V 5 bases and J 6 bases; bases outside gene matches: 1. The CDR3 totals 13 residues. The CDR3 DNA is TGCAGTGCTGGACTAGCGGGGGCCAATGAGCAGTTCTTC. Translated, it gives CSAGLAGANEQFF.